A selection of T cell receptor beta chains follows, all from one sample in a study of glioma-infiltrating T cells after dendritic cell vaccination. Sequenced by immunoSEQ multiplex PCR; TCRdb stores in-frame clones only, minus some. The sample consists of about 21,000 clones, 70% to 80% of them appearing once. The sequences come from blood, collected before dendritic cell vaccination. These receptors were obtained from a human donor with glioblastoma. CDR3s include the opening cysteine and the closing phenylalanine or tryptophan. D genes are given only for firm matches. Clone size, where shown, is once, few, many, or a class for clones that have expanded.

TRBD1,-,TRBJ1-5,TRBV28,CASSPTGTVVLPQHF,TGTGCCAGCAGTCCCACCGGGACAGTGGTGTTGCCCCAGCATTTT
-,few,TRBJ1-1,TRBV5-4,CASSKTGITEAFF,TGTGCCAGCAGCAAGACAGGTATCACTGAAGCTTTCTTT
-,-,TRBJ2-5,TRBV7-2,CASNLSPGWETQYF,TGTGCCAGCAACTTATCCCCGGGATGGGAGACCCAGTACTTC
-,-,TRBJ2-7,TRBV30,CAWSALYEQYF,TGTGCCTGGAGTGCCCTATACGAGCAGTACTTC
TRBD2,-,TRBJ2-7,TRBV30,CAWSLGGKGVEQYF,TGTGCCTGGAGTTTGGGGGGGAAAGGGGTAGAGCAGTACTTC
-,-,TRBJ1-1,TRBV6-6,CASSLPATGLNAFF,TGTGCCAGCAGTCTCCCTGCGACAGGTCTGAATGCTTTCTTT
-,-,TRBJ2-4,TRBV29-1,CSVEGFRGGKNIQYF,TGCAGCGTTGAAGGTTTTCGGGGTGGCAAAAACATTCAGTACTTC
-,-,TRBJ2-5,TRBV21-1,CASSKVDRLPFCQETQYF,TGTGCCAGCAGCAAAGTGGACAGGCTGCCCTTCTGTCAAGAGACCCAGTACTTC
TRBD2,-,TRBJ2-1,TRBV7-2,CASSHPSGSWKQFF,TGTGCCAGCAGCCACCCTAGCGGGAGTTGGAAGCAGTTCTTC
-,few,TRBJ1-1,TRBV5-4,CASSAPGHTEAFF,TGTGCCAGCAGCGCGCCAGGCCACACTGAAGCTTTCTTT
-,once,TRBJ1-4,TRBV6-4,CASSDGAQANEKLFF,TGTGCCAGCAGTGACGGAGCACAGGCTAATGAAAAACTGTTTTTT
TRBD1,-,TRBJ2-5,TRBV5-4,CASSHKTGSPETQYF,TGTGCCAGCAGCCACAAGACAGGGTCCCCAGAGACCCAGTACTTC
TRBD2,-,TRBJ2-3,TRBV7-2,CASSLLASGMSTDTQYF,TGTGCCAGCAGCTTGTTAGCTAGCGGGATGAGCACAGATACGCAGTATTTT
-,medium-sized,TRBJ2-7,TRBV6-1,CASSELVGEGHEQYF,TGTGCCAGCAGTGAATTAGTGGGAGAGGGTCACGAGCAGTACTTC
-,-,TRBJ2-1,TRBV19,CASSTQGFTYNEQFF,TGTGCCAGTAGTACGCAGGGGTTTACCTACAATGAGCAGTTCTTC
-,few,TRBJ2-7,TRBV5-1,CASADLAHSYEQYF,TGCGCCAGCGCCGACCTAGCGCACTCCTACGAGCAGTACTTC
-,-,TRBJ1-4,TRBV5-1,CASSRTRGGNEKLFF,TGCGCCAGCAGCCGGACGCGGGGAGGGAATGAAAAACTGTTTTTT
-,-,TRBJ2-1,TRBV27,CASRRDSYNEQFF,TGTGCCAGCAGACGGGACTCATACAATGAGCAGTTCTTC
TRBD1,few,TRBJ1-3,TRBV9,CASSSDPRGAGNTIYF,TGTGCCAGCAGCTCGGACCCCAGGGGGGCTGGAAACACCATATATTTT
TRBD1,-,TRBJ1-2,TRBV19,CASSITGIGGDGYTF,TGTGCCAGTAGTATAACCGGGATAGGGGGCGATGGCTACACCTTC
-,once,TRBJ2-1,TRBV20-1,CSAPSSIEQFF,TGCAGTGCCCCTTCTAGCATTGAGCAGTTCTTC
TRBD2,-,TRBJ2-7,TRBV5-1,CASSGTSEYEQYF,TGCGCCAGCAGCGGGACTAGCGAGTACGAGCAGTACTTC
-,-,TRBJ1-1,TRBV2,CASSAQGRAEAFF,TGTGCCAGCAGTGCCCAGGGGAGGGCTGAAGCTTTCTTT
TRBD2,-,TRBJ2-5,TRBV7-2,CASSTWGLADQETQYF,TGTGCCAGCAGCACCTGGGGACTAGCGGATCAAGAGACCCAGTACTTC
TRBD2,few,TRBJ2-3,TRBV5-6,CASSLMTSGRIDTQYF,TGTGCCAGCAGCCTCATGACTAGCGGGAGAATAGATACGCAGTATTTT
TRBD2,-,TRBJ2-5,TRBV5-6,CASSLGLAGGPETQYF,TGTGCCAGCAGCTTGGGACTAGCGGGAGGGCCGGAGACCCAGTACTTC
-,-,TRBJ2-1,TRBV6-4,CASSPDSSYNEQFF,TGTGCCAGCAGCCCCGACAGCTCCTACAATGAGCAGTTCTTC
-,-,TRBJ1-1,TRBV7-9,CALDREELGRRLNTEAFF,TGTGCCTTAGATAGGGAGGAATTGGGAAGGCGGTTGAACACTGAAGCTTTCTTT
-,once,TRBJ2-7,TRBV6-5,CASSYSQGLSYEQYF,TGTGCCAGCAGTTACTCCCAGGGACTCTCCTACGAGCAGTACTTC
-,few,TRBJ1-1,TRBV5-4,CASSQEAGITEAFF,TGCGCCAGCAGCCAAGAGGCAGGGATCACTGAAGCTTTCTTT
-,-,TRBJ2-3,TRBV6-5,CASSHEADTQYF,TGTGCCAGCAGCCATGAAGCGGATACGCAGTATTTT
-,-,TRBJ1-1,TRBV14,CASSQGNLQGTEAFF,TGTGCCAGCAGCCAAGGCAATCTACAGGGCACTGAAGCTTTCTTT
-,-,TRBJ1-3,TRBV29-1,CSVLQGSGNTIYF,TGCAGCGTTCTCCAGGGGTCAGGAAACACCATATATTTT
-,-,TRBJ2-3,TRBV25-1,CASSDQLGRDTQYF,TGTGCCAGCAGTGATCAGCTGGGGCGGGATACGCAGTATTTT
TRBD1,-,TRBJ2-1,TRBV9,CASSPWDRGYNEQFF,TGTGCCAGCAGCCCATGGGACAGGGGCTACAATGAGCAGTTCTTC
TRBD2,once,TRBJ2-3,TRBV27,CASSEIWASGTLDTQYF,TGTGCCAGCAGCGAAATATGGGCTAGCGGGACGTTGGATACGCAGTATTTT
TRBD1,-,TRBJ2-7,TRBV7-7,CASSVGTDHSYEQYF,TGTGCCAGCAGCGTAGGGACAGATCATTCCTACGAGCAGTACTTC
-,once,TRBJ2-7,TRBV5-1,CASSLVPGSYEQYF,TGCGCCAGCAGCTTGGTTCCAGGGTCCTACGAGCAGTACTTC
-,-,TRBJ1-2,TRBV2,CASSEGYEGYTF,TGTGCCAGCAGTGAAGGGTATGAGGGCTACACCTTC